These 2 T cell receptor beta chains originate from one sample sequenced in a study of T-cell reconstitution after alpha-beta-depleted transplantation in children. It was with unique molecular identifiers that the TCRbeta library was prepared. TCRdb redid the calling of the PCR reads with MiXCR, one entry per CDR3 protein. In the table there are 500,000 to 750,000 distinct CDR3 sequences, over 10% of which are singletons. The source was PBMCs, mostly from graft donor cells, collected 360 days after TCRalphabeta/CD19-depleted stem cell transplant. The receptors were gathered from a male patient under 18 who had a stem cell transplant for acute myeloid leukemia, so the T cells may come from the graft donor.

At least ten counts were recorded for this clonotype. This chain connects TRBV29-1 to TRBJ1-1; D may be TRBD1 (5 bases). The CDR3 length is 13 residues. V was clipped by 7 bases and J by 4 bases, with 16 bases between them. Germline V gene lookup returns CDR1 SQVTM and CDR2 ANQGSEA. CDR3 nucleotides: TGCAGCGGGGGGATGGGGGGGAGCACTGAAGCTTTCTTT. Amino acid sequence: CSGGMGGSTEAFF.

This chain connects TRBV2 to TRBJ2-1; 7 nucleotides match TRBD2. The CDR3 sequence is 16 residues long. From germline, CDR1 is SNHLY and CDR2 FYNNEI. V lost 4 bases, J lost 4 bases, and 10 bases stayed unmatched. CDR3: CASSAAGVWLYNEQFF. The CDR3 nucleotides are TGTGCCAGCAGTGCCGCGGGAGTTTGGCTGTACAATGAGCAGTTCTTC.